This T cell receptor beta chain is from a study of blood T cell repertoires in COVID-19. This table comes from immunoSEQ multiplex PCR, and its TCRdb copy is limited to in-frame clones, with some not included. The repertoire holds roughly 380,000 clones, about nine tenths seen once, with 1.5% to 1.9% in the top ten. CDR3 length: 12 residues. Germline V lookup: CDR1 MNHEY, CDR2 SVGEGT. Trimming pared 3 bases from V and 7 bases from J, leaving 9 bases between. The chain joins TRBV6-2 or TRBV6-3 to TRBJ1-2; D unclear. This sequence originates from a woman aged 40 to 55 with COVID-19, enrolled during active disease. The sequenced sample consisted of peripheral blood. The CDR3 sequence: CASSYGQPGYTF. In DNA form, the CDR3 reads TGTGCCAGCAGTTATGGGCAGCCTGGCTACACCTTC.